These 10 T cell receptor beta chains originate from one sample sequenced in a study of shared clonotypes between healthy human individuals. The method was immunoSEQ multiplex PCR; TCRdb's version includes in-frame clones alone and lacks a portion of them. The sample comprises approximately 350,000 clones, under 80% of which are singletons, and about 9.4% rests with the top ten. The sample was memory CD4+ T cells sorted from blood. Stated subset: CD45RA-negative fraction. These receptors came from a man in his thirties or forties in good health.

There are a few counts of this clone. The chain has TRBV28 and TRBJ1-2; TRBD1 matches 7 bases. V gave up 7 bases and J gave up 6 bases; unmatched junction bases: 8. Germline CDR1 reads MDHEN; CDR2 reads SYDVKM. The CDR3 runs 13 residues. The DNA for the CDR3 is TGTGCCAGCAAAGTCACAGGGGCAGATGGCTACACCTTC. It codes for CASKVTGADGYTF.

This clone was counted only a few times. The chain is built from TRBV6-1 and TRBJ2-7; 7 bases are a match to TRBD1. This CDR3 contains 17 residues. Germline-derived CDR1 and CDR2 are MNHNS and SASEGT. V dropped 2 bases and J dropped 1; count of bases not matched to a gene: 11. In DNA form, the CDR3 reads TGTGCCAGCAGTGAATTTCTTGAACAGGGGTTTTCCTACGAGCAGTACTTC. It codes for CASSEFLEQGFSYEQYF.

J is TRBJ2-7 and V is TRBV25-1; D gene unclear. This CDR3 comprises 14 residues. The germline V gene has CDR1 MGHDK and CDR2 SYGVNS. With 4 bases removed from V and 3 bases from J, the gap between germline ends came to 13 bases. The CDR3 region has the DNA TGTGCCAGCAGTGCCCCGGGTAGAAGCTACGAGCAGTACTTC. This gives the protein CASSAPGRSYEQYF.

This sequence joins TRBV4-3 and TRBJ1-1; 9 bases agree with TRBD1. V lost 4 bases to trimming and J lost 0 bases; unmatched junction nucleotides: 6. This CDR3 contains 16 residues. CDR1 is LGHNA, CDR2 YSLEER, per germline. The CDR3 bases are TGCGCCAGCAGCCTTGTGGGGACAGGGTTGAACACTGAAGCTTTCTTT. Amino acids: CASSLVGTGLNTEAFF.

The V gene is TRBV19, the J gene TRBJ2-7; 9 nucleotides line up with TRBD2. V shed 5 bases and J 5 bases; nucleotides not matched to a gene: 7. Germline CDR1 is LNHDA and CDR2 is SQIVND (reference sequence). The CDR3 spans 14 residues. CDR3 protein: CASSLSGSVDEQYF. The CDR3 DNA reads TGTGCCAGTAGTCTTAGCGGGAGCGTCGACGAGCAGTACTTC.

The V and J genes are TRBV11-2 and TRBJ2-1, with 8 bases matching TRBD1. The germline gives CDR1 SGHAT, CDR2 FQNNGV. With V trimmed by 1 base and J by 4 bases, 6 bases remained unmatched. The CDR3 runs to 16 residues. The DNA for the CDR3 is TGTGCCAGCAGCTTAGTCCGTGGACAGGGATACAATGAGCAGTTCTTC. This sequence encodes CASSLVRGQGYNEQFF. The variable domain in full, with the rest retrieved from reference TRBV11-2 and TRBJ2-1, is EAGVAQSPRYKIIEKRQSVAFWCNPISGHATLYWYQQILGQGPKLLIQFQNNGVVDDSQLPKDRFSAERLKGVDSTLKIQPAKLEDSAVYLCASSLVRGQGYNEQFFGPGTRLTVL.

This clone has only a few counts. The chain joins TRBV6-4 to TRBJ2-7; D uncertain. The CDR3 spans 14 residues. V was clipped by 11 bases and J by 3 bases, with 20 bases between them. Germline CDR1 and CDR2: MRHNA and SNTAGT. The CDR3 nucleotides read TGTGCCGGCCCCAGGTGCTTACTGGTCTACGAGCAGTACTTC. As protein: CAGPRCLLVYEQYF.

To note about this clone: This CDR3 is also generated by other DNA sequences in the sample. This CDR3 is CASSPQTGEETQYF. CDR3 in DNA: TGTGCCAGCTCACCACAGACAGGGGAGGAGACCCAGTACTTC. The chain carries TRBV18 and TRBJ2-5, with 8 bases matching TRBD1. With V trimmed by 1 base and J by 5 bases, 3 bases remained unmatched. This CDR3 is built from 14 residues. Germline V gene sequence: CDR1 KGHSH, CDR2 LQKENI.

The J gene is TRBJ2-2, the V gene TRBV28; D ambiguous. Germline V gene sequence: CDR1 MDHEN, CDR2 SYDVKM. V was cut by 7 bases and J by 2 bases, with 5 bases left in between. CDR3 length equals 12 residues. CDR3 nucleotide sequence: TGTGCCAGCACCGGTAACACCGGGGAGCTGTTTTTT. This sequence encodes CASTGNTGELFF.

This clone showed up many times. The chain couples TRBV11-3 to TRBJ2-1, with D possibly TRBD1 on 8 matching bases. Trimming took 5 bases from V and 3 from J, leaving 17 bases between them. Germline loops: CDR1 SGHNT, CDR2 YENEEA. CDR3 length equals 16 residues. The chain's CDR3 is CASSGRDRLGYNEQFF. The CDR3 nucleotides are TGTGCCAGCAGCGGGAGGGACAGGTTGGGCTACAATGAGCAGTTCTTC.